This T cell receptor (beta chain) was captured by sequencing in a study of metastatic and nonmetastatic thyroid tumors. Study summary: Repertoire data that came from the blood and tumor or nodule tissue of malignant and benign thyroid patients were compared.

This clone occurred many times. No antigen is known for it. Germline CDR1 is SGHTA and CDR2 is FQGNSA. V lost 5 bases to trimming and J lost 4 bases; unmatched junction nucleotides: 7. The CDR3 has 15 amino acids. Per the authors' pipeline: The authors used CDR3 differences across clinicopathological groups to build a distant-metastasis classifier for papillary thyroid cancer. MiXCR reprocessed the PCR reads for TCRdb. The V and J calls and clone size are TCRdb's, not the authors'. The table lists approximately 90,000 clones, roughly 12% of them singletons, with 11% in the top ten. All patients were treatment-naive before thyroid surgery. Overall study results and limits: It was reported that TCR beta diversity was significantly higher in malignant thyroid tumors than benign nodules, in blood and tumor.

Sequencing used blood. The sequence came from a female donor with papillary thyroid cancer or a benign thyroid nodule (not recorded which). Some clones in this sample may be carry-over from other donors' samples. This rearrangement joins TRBV7-2 to TRBJ2-2; TRBD1 aligns across 7 bases. CDR3 protein: CASSDTPGGTGELFF. CDR3 in DNA: TGTGCCAGCAGCGATACCCCAGGGGGCACCGGGGAGCTGTTTTTT.